Below are 24 T cell receptor beta chains sequenced from a single sample in a study of blood T cell repertoires in COVID-19. This table comes from immunoSEQ multiplex PCR, and its TCRdb copy is limited to in-frame clones, with some not included. The repertoire holds around 120,000 clones, with 87% as singletons. Sequenced sample: peripheral blood. The receptors stem from a woman between 65 and 79 years old with acute or convalescent COVID-19.

The rearrangement uses TRBV19 and TRBJ1-5, with D perhaps matching TRBD1 (5 bases). This CDR3 spans 15 amino acids. Between the trimmed V and J ends, which lost 6 bases and 1 base, there was a span of 13 bases. The V gene's germline CDR1 is LNHDA and CDR2 SQIVND (reference sequence). This CDR3 is CASRGQGASNQPQHF. The CDR3 nucleotides are TGTGCCAGTAGAGGACAAGGGGCGAGCAATCAGCCCCAGCATTTT.

A few counts support this clone. The chain joins TRBV9 to TRBJ2-7; 8 bases align to TRBD2. The V and J ends lost 0 bases and 0 bases, in that order; junction bases with no gene match: 2. CDR3 length equals 15 residues. Germline CDR1 reads SGDLS; CDR2 reads YYNGEE. In DNA form, the CDR3 reads TGTGCCAGCAGCGTAGAAGCGGGGGCCTCCTACGAGCAGTACTTC. Amino acids: CASSVEAGASYEQYF.

This chain joins TRBV6-1 and TRBJ1-1, with 10 bases that match TRBD1. Trimming cost V 3 bases and J 6 bases; bases outside gene matches: 1. This CDR3 comprises 13 residues. CDR1 is MNHNS, CDR2 SASEGT, per germline. The CDR3 DNA reads as TGTGCCAGCAGTGAGGACAGGGGGTCTGAAGCTTTCTTT. It codes for CASSEDRGSEAFF.

Here the CDR3 reads CATSRPLVGQGLGGSPLHF. For the CDR3, the DNA is TGTGCCACCAGCAGACCCCTCGTTGGGCAGGGCCTCGGCGGTTCACCCCTCCACTTT. The chain has TRBV15 and TRBJ1-6, with TRBD1 as a possible D gene (5 bases). Per germline, CDR1 LNHNV and CDR2 YYDKDF (reference sequence). CDR3 length: 19 amino acids. V dropped 2 bases and J dropped 9 bases, with 26 bases sitting between them.

The V call is TRBV3-1 (or the pseudogene TRBV3-2), the J call TRBJ1-4, with D possibly being TRBD1 (6 bases). The CDR3 has 14 residues. V lost 4 bases and J lost 6, with 12 bases in between. Germline V gene data show CDR1 as LGHDT and CDR2 as YNNKEL (reference sequence). The CDR3 bases are TGTGCCAGCAGCCGGGCAGGGGTGTATGAAAAACTGTTTTTT. It yields the protein CASSRAGVYEKLFF.

The chain recombines TRBV28 with TRBJ1-2, with TRBD1 identical over 7 bases. V lost 1 base, J lost 12 bases, and 5 bases stayed unmatched. The CDR3 runs 12 residues. Germline V gene sequence: CDR1 MDHEN, CDR2 SYDVKM. The DNA of the CDR3 is TGTGCCAGCAGTTTATTAACAGGGGTAGACACCTTC. It yields the protein CASSLLTGVDTF.

This chain joins TRBV2 and TRBJ1-2, with TRBD1 identical over 8 bases. The CDR3 runs 14 residues. Germline assignment: CDR1 SNHLY and CDR2 FYNNEI. Germline trimming cut 4 bases from V and 3 bases from J; bases unmatched to any gene: 4. In nucleotides, the CDR3 is TGTGCCAGCAGTGTTGGCAGGGGGCACTATGGCTACACCTTC. This sequence encodes CASSVGRGHYGYTF.

This sequence joins TRBV6-5 and TRBJ2-7; D gene ambiguous. The V and J ends lost 6 bases and 3 bases respectively, with 3 bases between them. Germline V gene lookup returns CDR1 MNHEY and CDR2 SVGAGI. This CDR3 contains 10 residues. This CDR3 reads CASRLYEQYF. CDR3 nucleotides: TGTGCCAGCAGACTCTACGAGCAGTACTTC.

The chain employs TRBV3-1 (or the pseudogene TRBV3-2) and TRBJ1-2; D might be TRBD1 (5 bases). V dropped 0 bases and J dropped 8 bases, with 16 bases sitting between them. Germline CDR1 is LGHDT and CDR2 is YNNKEL (reference sequence). The CDR3 loop spans 15 amino acids. The CDR3 protein is CASSQESRGIGGYTF. CDR3 nucleotides: TGTGCCAGCAGCCAAGAGAGTCGGGGGATCGGAGGCTACACCTTC.

The chain couples TRBV6-1 to TRBJ1-3; 8 bases line up with TRBD1. Germline CDR1 reads MNHNS; CDR2 reads SASEGT. J gave up 2 bases and V 0 bases, and 3 bases lay outside the gene matches. The CDR3 has 16 residues. The CDR3 DNA is TGTGCCAGCAGTGAAGCGCCACAGGGGGCTGGAAACACCATATATTTT. Translating it yields CASSEAPQGAGNTIYF.

The V and J genes are TRBV7-9 and TRBJ1-5; 8 bases map to TRBD1. The CDR3 is 15 residues long. Germline assignment: CDR1 SEHNR and CDR2 FQNEAQ (reference sequence). The junction had 7 bases not matched to a gene; V was cut back by 5 bases and J by 4 bases. The CDR3: CASSLTGDGNQPQHF. DNA of the CDR3: TGTGCCAGCAGCCTGACAGGGGATGGGAATCAGCCCCAGCATTTT.

The CDR3 nucleotides are TGTGCCAGCAGTGGGGGGACAGGCGTCTCCTACGAGCAGTACTTC. Its translation is CASSGGTGVSYEQYF. The genes are TRBV2 and TRBJ2-7; 8 nucleotides agree with TRBD1. The CDR3 runs to 15 residues. Germline V gene sequence: CDR1 SNHLY, CDR2 FYNNEI. Trimming removed 4 bases from V and 0 bases from J; junction bases left unmatched: 5.

This chain uses TRBV7-2 with TRBJ1-1; a possible D gene is TRBD1 (5 bases). The CDR3 extends over 15 amino acids. Germline CDR1 is SGHTA and CDR2 is FQGNSA. The V end lost 5 bases, the J end lost 0 bases, and 13 bases lay between the germline ends. As DNA, the CDR3 is TGTGCCAGCAGCACTCTCGGGGGTTTGAACACTGAAGCTTTCTTT. Translating it yields CASSTLGGLNTEAFF. Full variable domain (outside the CDR3, taken from reference TRBV7-2 and TRBJ1-1): GAGVSQSPSNKVTEKGKDVELRCDPISGHTALYWYRQSLGQGLEFLIYFQGNSAPDKSGLPSDRFSAERTGGSVSTLTIQRTQQEDSAVYLCASSTLGGLNTEAFFGQGTRLTVV.

V and J are TRBV28 and TRBJ1-2; D remains ambiguous. Germline CDR1 and CDR2: MDHEN and SYDVKM. The CDR3 is 16 residues long. Trimming took 5 bases from V and 3 from J, leaving 19 bases between them. The CDR3 loop reads CASSPRGRNRDYGYTF. The CDR3 bases are TGTGCCAGCAGTCCCCGGGGTCGAAACCGGGACTATGGCTACACCTTC.

The CDR3 region is CASSFQGFYEQYF. DNA of the CDR3: TGTGCCAGCAGCTTCCAGGGATTCTACGAGCAGTACTTC. The chain recombines TRBV11-3 with TRBJ2-7, with D perhaps TRBD1 (5 bases). CDR1 and CDR2 from the germline V gene are SGHNT and YENEEA. Trimming left V 3 bases short and J 3 bases short, with 9 bases between. This CDR3 contains 13 residues.

The chain couples TRBV11-2 to TRBJ1-3; D unresolved. Between the trimmed V and J ends, which lost 1 base and 4 bases, there was a span of 5 bases. The length of the CDR3 is 13 residues. Looked up from germline, CDR1 is SGHAT and CDR2 is FQNNGV. DNA of the CDR3: TGTGCCAGCAGCTTAGTGGAGGGAAACACCATATATTTT. Amino acids: CASSLVEGNTIYF.

CDR3 nucleotide sequence: TGCGCCAGCAGCTTGATAGGGGGCGCGACTGAAGCTTTCTTT. Residues: CASSLIGGATEAFF. This sequence joins TRBV5-1 and TRBJ1-1; 7 bases line up with TRBD1. CDR3 size: 14 residues. Germline CDR1 reads SGHRS; CDR2 reads YFSETQ. Unmatched junction bases numbered 5, after V lost 1 base and J lost 5 bases.

This clone was counted once. The chain carries TRBV4-2 and TRBJ2-6; 12 nucleotides line up with TRBD2. Per germline, CDR1 LGHNA and CDR2 YNFKEQ. The CDR3 covers 17 residues. Trimming took 9 bases from V and 4 from J; bases not matched to a gene: 10. The chain's CDR3 is CARRLAGEPSGANVLTF. CDR3 sequence (DNA): TGTGCCAGGCGACTAGCGGGGGAGCCTTCAGGGGCCAACGTCCTGACTTTC.

The gene calls are TRBV27 and TRBJ1-2; TRBD1 matches at 12 bases. CDR3 length equals 16 residues. Losses at the gene ends were 8 bases for V and 2 bases for J; bases not matched to a gene: 9. Germline lookup yields CDR1 MNHEY and CDR2 SMNVEV (reference sequence). The chain's CDR3 is CASSGTGGSTNYGYTF. The DNA for the CDR3 is TGTGCCAGCTCCGGGACAGGGGGCAGTACGAACTATGGCTACACCTTC.

The V gene is TRBV18, the J gene TRBJ2-7; D not resolved. The CDR3 is 14 amino acids. V lost 1 base and J 5 bases, leaving 12 bases between the germline ends. CDR1 and CDR2 from the germline V gene are KGHSH and LQKENI. For the CDR3, the DNA is TGTGCCAGCTCACCACTCGTCTCTAATGACGAGCAGTACTTC. It specifies CASSPLVSNDEQYF.

This chain links TRBV11-2 with TRBJ1-5, with 7 bases fitting TRBD1. Per the germline V gene, CDR1 is SGHAT and CDR2 is FQNNGV. The trim removed 0 bases at V and 7 bases at J, leaving 6 bases unmatched. There are 15 residues in the CDR3. The CDR3, as DNA: TGTGCCAGCAGCTTAGATCTAGGGGGCAGGCAGCCCCAGCATTTT. Encoded protein: CASSLDLGGRQPQHF.

The genes are TRBV6-2 or TRBV6-3 and TRBJ1-2; D may be TRBD1 (5 bases). This CDR3 contains 12 residues. Germline V gene lookup returns CDR1 MNHEY and CDR2 SVGEGT. The V end lost 5 bases, the J end lost 7 bases, and 11 bases lay between the germline ends. Here the CDR3 DNA reads TGTGCCAGCAGTAACCCTAGGGGTGGCTACACCTTC. Translated, it gives CASSNPRGGYTF.

In this sample, this clone turned up a few times. The CDR3 sequence is CASSLYSGGNTIYF. The CDR3 DNA is TGTGCCAGCAGTTTATATTCCGGTGGAAACACCATATATTTT. The chain links TRBV27 to TRBJ1-3; unclear D gene. This CDR3 is 14 amino acids long. CDR1 MNHEY and CDR2 SMNVEV come from the germline V gene (reference sequence). Trimming left V 1 base short and J 3 bases short, with 7 bases between.

This clone was seen once. The V and J genes are TRBV6-5 and TRBJ2-3; D remains ambiguous. The germline V and J ends were trimmed by 5 bases and 6 bases, with 18 bases remaining between them. CDR3 length equals 15 residues. Germline V gene lookup returns CDR1 MNHEY and CDR2 SVGAGI. CDR3 DNA: TGTGCCAGCAGTCTCACCGAGGCCAGTGGGGATACGCAGTATTTT. It yields the protein CASSLTEASGDTQYF.